A selection of T cell receptor beta chains follows, all from one sample in a study of blood T cell repertoires in COVID-19. Clones were read by immunoSEQ multiplex PCR, and TCRdb kept only the in-frame ones, dropping some. The sample includes 80,000 to 95,000 clones, 85% of them seen just once. The sequenced sample was peripheral blood. Source of these receptors: a man of 80 years or more with acute or convalescent COVID-19. Each CDR3 is given with its conserved first and last residue. A D gene is named only where the DNA matches it firmly. Clone size is shown for a subset of rows, as once, few, many or a class of expanded clone.

d_gene	j_gene	abundance	v_gene	CDR3aa	CDR3nt
TRBD1	TRBJ2-3	-	TRBV3-1/TRBV3-2	CASSLWTGSSDTQYF	TGTGCCAGCAGCCTCTGGACAGGGAGTTCAGATACGCAGTATTTT
-	TRBJ2-2	once	TRBV12-5	CASGSNTGELFF	TGTGCTAGTGGTTCTAACACCGGGGAGCTGTTTTTT
TRBD2	TRBJ2-7	-	TRBV5-1	CASSLAGGSRSYEQYF	TGCGCCAGCAGCTTGGCTGGCGGGAGTAGGTCCTACGAGCAGTACTTC
-	TRBJ1-3	-	TRBV7-6	CASSPGPPVNGVSGNTIYF	TGTGCCAGCAGCCCAGGGCCCCCCGTTAACGGAGTCTCTGGAAACACCATATATTTT
-	TRBJ2-1	-	TRBV12-3/TRBV12-4	CASSLVPGSEEFF	TGTGCCAGCAGTTTAGTTCCCGGGAGTGAGGAGTTCTTC
-	TRBJ1-5	-	TRBV30	CAWRREFNQPQHF	TGTGCCTGGAGACGCGAGTTTAATCAGCCCCAGCATTTT
-	TRBJ1-5	-	TRBV7-9	CASSHRGQPQHF	TGTGCCAGCAGCCACCGAGGACAGCCCCAGCATTTT
-	TRBJ2-5	-	TRBV2	CASSEPFAETQYF	TGTGCCAGCAGTGAACCCTTTGCGGAGACCCAGTACTTC
-	TRBJ2-2	-	TRBV12-3/TRBV12-4	CASSPLAGGELFF	TGTGCCAGCAGTCCCTTAGCCGGCGGGGAGCTGTTTTTT
-	TRBJ2-7	-	TRBV27	CASSLRGKPYEQYF	TGTGCCAGCAGTTTACGGGGGAAGCCCTACGAGCAGTACTTC
TRBD2	TRBJ2-7	few	TRBV3-1/TRBV3-2	CASSQGGGGNGEQYF	TGTGCCAGCAGCCAGGGAGGCGGGGGGAATGGCGAGCAGTACTTC
-	TRBJ2-5	-	TRBV6-2/TRBV6-3	CASSYSLASGETQYF	TGTGCCAGCAGTTACTCCCTAGCGAGCGGGGAGACCCAGTACTTC
TRBD2	TRBJ2-2	-	TRBV6-5	CASGRWGGRTGELFF	TGTGCCAGCGGACGTTGGGGCGGGAGGACCGGGGAGCTGTTTTTT
-	TRBJ2-1	-	TRBV5-1	CASSKGDNNEQFF	TGCGCCAGCAGCAAGGGAGACAACAATGAGCAGTTCTTC
TRBD2	TRBJ2-7	-	TRBV2	CASSSGTSEYEQYF	TGTGCCAGCAGCTCCGGGACTAGCGAGTACGAGCAGTACTTC
-	TRBJ1-5	-	TRBV7-2	CASSLGAQPQHF	TGTGCCAGCAGCTTAGGGGCTCAGCCCCAGCATTTT
-	TRBJ1-1	-	TRBV3-1/TRBV3-2	CASRQTTGGTEAFF	TGTGCCAGCAGACAAACGACCGGGGGGACTGAAGCTTTCTTT
-	TRBJ1-2	-	TRBV10-1	CASIEAAIYNYGYTF	TGCGCCAGCATCGAGGCGGCCATTTATAACTATGGCTACACCTTC
TRBD2	TRBJ2-7	-	TRBV7-3	CASSFLSGNDAYEQYF	TGTGCCAGCAGCTTTCTTAGCGGGAACGACGCCTACGAGCAGTACTTC
TRBD2	TRBJ2-2	-	TRBV7-2	CASSLPSGGWGTGELFF	TGTGCCAGCAGCTTACCTAGCGGGGGCTGGGGCACCGGGGAGCTGTTTTTT
-	TRBJ2-7	-	TRBV11-2	CASSLAQRDLELYEQYF	TGTGCCAGCAGCTTAGCTCAACGGGATCTAGAGCTCTACGAGCAGTACTTC
-	TRBJ1-2	-	TRBV6-5	CASSYPPRQTYYGYTF	TGTGCCAGCAGTTACCCCCCCCGCCAAACTTACTATGGCTACACCTTC
TRBD2	TRBJ2-1	-	TRBV15	CATSRDEPGLAVNEQFF	TGTGCCACCAGCAGAGATGAACCGGGACTAGCGGTTAATGAGCAGTTCTTC
-	TRBJ2-1	-	TRBV28	CASSSHSTGYNYNEQFF	TGTGCCAGCAGTTCCCATTCGACAGGATATAACTACAATGAGCAGTTCTTC
-	TRBJ1-4	-	TRBV28	CAISQGPANEKLFF	TGTGCTATATCGCAGGGTCCAGCTAATGAAAAACTGTTTTTT
TRBD1	TRBJ2-7	-	TRBV19	CASSIQGVGEQYF	TGTGCCAGTAGTATTCAGGGGGTCGGCGAGCAGTACTTC
-	TRBJ2-5	-	TRBV29-1	CSVDIQGRGQETQYF	TGCAGCGTTGACATTCAGGGTAGGGGTCAAGAGACCCAGTACTTC
-	TRBJ1-2	-	TRBV30	CAWVRRGNMYGYTF	TGTGCCTGGGTCCGCCGGGGGAATATGTATGGCTACACCTTC